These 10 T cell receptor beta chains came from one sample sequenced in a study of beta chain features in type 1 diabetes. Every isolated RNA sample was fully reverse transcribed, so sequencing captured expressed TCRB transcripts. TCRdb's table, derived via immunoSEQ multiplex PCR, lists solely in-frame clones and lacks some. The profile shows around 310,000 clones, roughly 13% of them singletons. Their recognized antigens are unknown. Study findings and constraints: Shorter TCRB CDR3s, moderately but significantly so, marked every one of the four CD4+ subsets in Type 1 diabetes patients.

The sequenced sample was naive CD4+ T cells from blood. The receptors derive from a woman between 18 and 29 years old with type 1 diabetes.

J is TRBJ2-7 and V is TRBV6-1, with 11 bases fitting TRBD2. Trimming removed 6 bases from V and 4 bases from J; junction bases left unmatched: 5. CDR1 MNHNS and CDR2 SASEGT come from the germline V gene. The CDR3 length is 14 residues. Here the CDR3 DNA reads TGTGCCAGCAGACCGGGACTAGCGGATTACGAGCAGTACTTC. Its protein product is CASRPGLADYEQYF.

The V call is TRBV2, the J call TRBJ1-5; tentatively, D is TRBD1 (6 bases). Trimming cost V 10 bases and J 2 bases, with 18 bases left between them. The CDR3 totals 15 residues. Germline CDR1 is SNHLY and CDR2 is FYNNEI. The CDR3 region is CATRFGQNGNQPQHF. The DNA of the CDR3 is TGTGCCACCCGATTCGGACAGAATGGCAATCAGCCCCAGCATTTT.

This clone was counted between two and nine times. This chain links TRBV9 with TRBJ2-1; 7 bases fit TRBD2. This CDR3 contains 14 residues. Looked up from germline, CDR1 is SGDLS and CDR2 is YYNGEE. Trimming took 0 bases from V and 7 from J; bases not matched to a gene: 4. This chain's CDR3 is CASSVVSGINEQFF. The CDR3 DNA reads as TGTGCCAGCAGCGTAGTAAGCGGGATAAATGAGCAGTTCTTC.

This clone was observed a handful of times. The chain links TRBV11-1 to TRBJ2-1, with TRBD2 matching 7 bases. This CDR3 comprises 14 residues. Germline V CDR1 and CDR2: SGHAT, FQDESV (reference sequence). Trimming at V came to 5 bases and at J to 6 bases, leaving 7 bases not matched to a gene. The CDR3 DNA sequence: TGTGCCAGCAGCCCAAGACTAGCCCTCAATGAGCAGTTCTTC. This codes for CASSPRLALNEQFF.

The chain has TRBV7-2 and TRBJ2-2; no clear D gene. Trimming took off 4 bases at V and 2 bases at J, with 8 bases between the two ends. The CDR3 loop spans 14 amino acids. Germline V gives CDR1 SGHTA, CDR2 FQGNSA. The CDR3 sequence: CASSSRGNTGELFF. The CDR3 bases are TGTGCCAGCAGCTCCCGAGGTAACACCGGGGAGCTGTTTTTT.

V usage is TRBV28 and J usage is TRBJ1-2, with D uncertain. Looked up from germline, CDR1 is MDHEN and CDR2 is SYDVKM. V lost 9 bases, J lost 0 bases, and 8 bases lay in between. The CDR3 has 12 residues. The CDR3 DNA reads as TGTGCCAGTTCAGATACTAACTATGGCTACACCTTC. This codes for CASSDTNYGYTF.

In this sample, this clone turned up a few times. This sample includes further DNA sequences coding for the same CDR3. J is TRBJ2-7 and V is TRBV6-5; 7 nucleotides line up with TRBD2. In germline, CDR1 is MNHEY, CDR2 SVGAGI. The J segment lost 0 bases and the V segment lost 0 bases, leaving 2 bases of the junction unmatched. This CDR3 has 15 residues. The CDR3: CASSYSGGSSYEQYF. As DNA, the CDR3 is TGTGCCAGCAGTTACTCTGGCGGGAGCTCCTACGAGCAGTACTTC.

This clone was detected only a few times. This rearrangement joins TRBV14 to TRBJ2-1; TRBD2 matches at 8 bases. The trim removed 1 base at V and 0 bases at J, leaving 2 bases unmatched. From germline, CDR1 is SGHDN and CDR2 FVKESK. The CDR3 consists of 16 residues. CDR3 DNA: TGTGCCAGCAGCCAAGCGGCGGGAGGCTCCTACAATGAGCAGTTCTTC. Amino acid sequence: CASSQAAGGSYNEQFF.

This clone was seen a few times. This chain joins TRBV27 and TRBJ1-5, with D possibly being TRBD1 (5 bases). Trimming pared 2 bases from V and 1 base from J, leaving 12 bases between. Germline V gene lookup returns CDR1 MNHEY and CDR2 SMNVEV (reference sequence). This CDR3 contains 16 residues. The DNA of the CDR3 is TGTGCCAGCAGTTTACGGGGGTCATACAGCAATCAGCCCCAGCATTTT. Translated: CASSLRGSYSNQPQHF.

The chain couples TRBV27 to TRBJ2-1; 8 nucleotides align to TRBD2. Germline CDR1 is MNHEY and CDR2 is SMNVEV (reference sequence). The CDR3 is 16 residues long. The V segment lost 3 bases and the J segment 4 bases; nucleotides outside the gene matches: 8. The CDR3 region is CASSFDGRASYNEQFF. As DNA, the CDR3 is TGTGCCAGCAGTTTCGACGGGAGGGCTTCGTACAATGAGCAGTTCTTC.